The 17 T cell receptor beta chains below were found in one sample sequenced in a study of siplizumab effects on memory and regulatory T cells. Measured with immunoSEQ multiplex PCR; TCRdb has only the in-frame clones, and not every one. Of some 100,000 clones in the sample, about 92% were seen once. The source material was Tregs sorted from blood. The source is a human donor in good health.

The chain has TRBV28 and TRBJ2-7; no firm D call. This CDR3 is 13 amino acids long. CDR1 and CDR2 from the germline V gene are MDHEN and SYDVKM. V was trimmed by 6 bases and J by 2 bases, leaving 11 bases between them. The CDR3 bases are TGTGCCAGCAGCCTTCAGTTCGCCTACGAGCAGTACTTC. The encoded protein is CASSLQFAYEQYF.

V is TRBV2 and J is TRBJ2-1; no clear D. Trimming left V 7 bases short and J 0 bases short, with 10 bases between. In germline, CDR1 is SNHLY, CDR2 FYNNEI. The CDR3 has 14 amino acids. DNA of the CDR3: TGTGCCAGCACAGACGGGCCCTCCTACAATGAGCAGTTCTTC. Its protein is CASTDGPSYNEQFF.

The V and J genes are TRBV5-1 and TRBJ2-7; perhaps TRBD2 as D (5 bases). Germline loops: CDR1 SGHRS, CDR2 YFSETQ. This CDR3 contains 16 residues. Trimming left V 0 bases short and J 3 bases short, with 16 bases between. This chain's CDR3 is CASSLGPPAEGYEQYF. DNA for the CDR3: TGCGCCAGCAGCTTGGGCCCGCCAGCGGAAGGCTACGAGCAGTACTTC. Complete variable domain (other parts from reference TRBV5-1 and TRBJ2-7): KAGVTQTPRYLIKTRGQQVTLSCSPISGHRSVSWYQQTPGQGLQFLFEYFSETQRNKGNFPGRFSGRQFSNSRSEMNVSTLELGDSALYLCASSLGPPAEGYEQYFGPGTRLTVT.

This rearrangement joins TRBV7-2 to TRBJ2-3; D may be TRBD2 (5 bases). The CDR3 is 12 amino acids. V was cut by 5 bases and J by 6 bases, with 9 bases left in between. Germline V gene sequence: CDR1 SGHTA, CDR2 FQGNSA. CDR3 coding DNA: TGTGCCAGCAGCCCGCGGGTCGATACGCAGTATTTT. Amino acid sequence: CASSPRVDTQYF.

CDR3 in amino acids: CASSERGRSLNTEAFF. The CDR3 DNA reads as TGCGCCAGCAGTGAAAGGGGCAGATCATTGAACACTGAAGCTTTCTTT. The rearrangement links TRBV10-1 to TRBJ1-1; a weak D match, TRBD1 (5 bases). Trimming removed 3 bases from V and 0 bases from J, with 14 bases in between. Germline CDR1 is WNHNN and CDR2 is SYGVQD (reference sequence). CDR3 length: 16 amino acids.

The V call is TRBV18, the J call TRBJ2-3; D unresolved. Germline V CDR1 and CDR2: KGHSH, LQKENI. Trimming took 3 bases from V and 4 from J, leaving 5 bases between them. The CDR3 has 12 residues. The CDR3 here is CASSPNADTQYF. CDR3 nucleotide sequence: TGTGCCAGCTCACCGAACGCAGATACGCAGTATTTT.

This clone has more than one count but fewer than ten. V gene TRBV27 combines with J gene TRBJ2-3; 13 nucleotides agree with TRBD2. The germline V gene encodes CDR1 MNHEY and CDR2 SMNVEV (reference sequence). The CDR3 spans 15 residues. J gave up 8 bases and V 8 bases, and 10 bases lay outside the gene matches. The CDR3 coding sequence is TGTGCCAGCCGGGAACTAGCGGGAGGGCTGGGTACGCAGTATTTT. This translates into CASRELAGGLGTQYF.

The chain recombines TRBV5-1 with TRBJ1-1, with 7 bases aligning to TRBD1. The CDR3 length is 15 residues. The germline gives CDR1 SGHRS, CDR2 YFSETQ. V trimming: 5 bases; J trimming: 6 bases; junction bases outside the gene matches: 13. CDR3 sequence (DNA): TGCGCCAGCAGTACAACAGGGGAGTGGTGGTCTGAAGCTTTCTTT. Its protein product is CASSTTGEWWSEAFF.

V usage is TRBV10-3 and J usage is TRBJ2-3, with 9 bases lining up with TRBD2. The germline gives CDR1 ENHRY, CDR2 SYGVKD. The CDR3 spans 14 residues. V lost 8 bases and J lost 2; bases outside the gene matches: 5. The CDR3 spells CAIRLAETTDTQYF. CDR3 sequence (DNA): TGTGCCATCCGACTAGCGGAGACCACAGATACGCAGTATTTT.

The V gene is TRBV6-5, the J gene TRBJ1-5; D might be TRBD1 (5 bases). The CDR3 spans 13 residues. V lost 5 bases and J lost 4, with 9 bases in between. CDR1 and CDR2 (germline): MNHEY, SVGAGI. CDR3: CASSRDGNQPQHF. CDR3 coding DNA: TGTGCCAGCAGTAGGGACGGTAATCAGCCCCAGCATTTT.

V gene TRBV6-5 combines with J gene TRBJ1-1, with D unclear. This CDR3 is built from 15 residues. From germline, CDR1 is MNHEY and CDR2 SVGAGI. V shed 4 bases and J shed 11 bases, with 23 bases lying between them. The CDR3 region has the DNA TGTGCCAGCAGTTTTACCCAAAATTATCTCGGTCGGGCTTTCTTT. It specifies CASSFTQNYLGRAFF.

The chain combines TRBV5-1 with TRBJ1-2; no definite D call. This CDR3 is 12 amino acids long. Germline values: CDR1 SGHRS, CDR2 YFSETQ. Trimming shortened V by 4 bases and J by 2 bases, and 6 bases separated the two germline ends. CDR3 nucleotides: TGCGCCAGCAGCAGAGGGAACTATGGCTACACCTTC. It yields the protein CASSRGNYGYTF.

The rearrangement uses TRBV29-1 and TRBJ1-1; TRBD1 agrees at 9 bases. J gave up 6 bases and V 6 bases, and 8 bases lay outside the gene matches. The CDR3 runs to 13 residues. Germline V lookup: CDR1 SQVTM, CDR2 ANQGSEA. CDR3 protein: CSVKTGGSPEAFF. CDR3 sequence (DNA): TGCAGCGTCAAAACAGGGGGCTCCCCTGAAGCTTTCTTT.

V is TRBV10-3 and J is TRBJ2-1; 8 bases map to TRBD2. J gave up 1 base and V 4 bases, and 3 bases lay outside the gene matches. Germline V gives CDR1 ENHRY, CDR2 SYGVKD. This CDR3 has 15 amino acids. CDR3 sequence (DNA): TGTGCCATCAGTGCGGGACTAGGATCCTACAATGAGCAGTTCTTC. Residues: CAISAGLGSYNEQFF.

The chain uses TRBV2 and TRBJ2-6; 9 bases align to TRBD2. CDR3 length equals 19 residues. Unmatched junction bases numbered 14, after V lost 6 bases and J lost 2 bases. Germline loops: CDR1 SNHLY, CDR2 FYNNEI. CDR3 residues: CASSASGGGRAPGANVLTF. The CDR3 DNA is TGTGCCAGCAGCGCCTCCGGAGGCGGGAGGGCTCCTGGGGCCAACGTCCTGACTTTC. The full variable domain, completed using reference TRBV2 and TRBJ2-6, is EPEVTQTPSHQVTQMGQEVILRCVPISNHLYFYWYRQILGQKVEFLVSFYNNEISEKSEIFDDQFSVERPDGSNFTLKIRSTKLEDSAMYFCASSASGGGRAPGANVLTFGAGSRLTVL.

This chain connects TRBV6-6 to TRBJ2-7; 7 nucleotides line up with TRBD1. Germline CDR1 is MNHNY and CDR2 is SVGAGI (reference sequence). CDR3 size: 14 residues. With V trimmed by 5 bases and J by 3 bases, 7 bases remained unmatched. In nucleotides, the CDR3 is TGTGCCAGCAGTACAGGGTGGGACAGCTACGAGCAGTACTTC. Amino acids: CASSTGWDSYEQYF.

This clone was counted only a few times. This chain connects TRBV7-9 to TRBJ2-7; 7 bases fit TRBD2. The CDR3 is made up of 16 amino acids. Germline lookup yields CDR1 SEHNR and CDR2 FQNEAQ (reference sequence). V lost 1 base and J lost 4; bases outside the gene matches: 10. For the CDR3, the DNA is TGTGCCAGCAGCTTAGGAGTGGCGGGAGAAATTTACGAGCAGTACTTC. Encoded protein: CASSLGVAGEIYEQYF.